What follows are 21 T cell receptor beta chains derived from one specimen sequenced in a study of cytomegalovirus exposure and HLA in healthy donors. Both 60 Vbeta primers and 13 Jbeta primers went into the PCR. Only in-frame clones appear in the TCRdb table, and some are missing; sequencing was by immunoSEQ multiplex PCR. Found here are 100,000 to 150,000 clones, roughly 80% of them singletons; the top ten hold around 3.6%. Source material: PBMCs. The receptors here all came from a young man in good health and CMV-seronegative.

This rearrangement joins TRBV6-5 to TRBJ1-2; the D gene is possibly TRBD1 (5 bases). Looked up from germline, CDR1 is MNHEY and CDR2 is SVGAGI. V was cut by 6 bases and J by 4 bases, with 12 bases left in between. The CDR3 consists of 13 residues. CDR3 region: CASSQTDAYGYTF. The CDR3 nucleotides are TGTGCCAGCAGCCAGACAGATGCCTATGGCTACACCTTC.

The chain has TRBV27 and TRBJ2-7, with TRBD2 as a possible D gene (5 bases). Germline assignment: CDR1 MNHEY and CDR2 SMNVEV (reference sequence). The ends were cut back, 0 bases at V and 5 bases at J, with 17 bases in the middle. The CDR3 covers 16 residues. CDR3 bases: TGTGCCAGCAGTTTATCCGGGGTCAGCTTGAGGGACGAGCAGTACTTC. This gives the protein CASSLSGVSLRDEQYF.

The V gene is TRBV7-9, the J gene TRBJ1-1; 9 bases agree with TRBD1. Germline assignment: CDR1 SEHNR and CDR2 FQNEAQ (reference sequence). V lost 3 bases and J lost 1; bases outside the gene matches: 6. The CDR3 consists of 16 residues. As DNA, the CDR3 is TGTGCCAGCAGCTTCCCGACAGGGGGATCGAACACTGAAGCTTTCTTT. Amino acids: CASSFPTGGSNTEAFF.

This chain connects TRBV7-9 to TRBJ1-2; tentatively, D is TRBD1 (5 bases). Germline assignment: CDR1 SEHNR and CDR2 FQNEAQ (reference sequence). The CDR3 is made up of 13 amino acids. V gave up 1 base and J gave up 2 bases, with 5 bases separating them. The CDR3 loop reads CASSLGGNYGYTF. CDR3 nucleotides: TGTGCCAGCAGCTTAGGGGGCAACTATGGCTACACCTTC. The variable domain in full, completed from reference TRBV7-9 and TRBJ1-2, reads DTGVSQNPRHKITKRGQNVTFRCDPISEHNRLYWYRQTLGQGPEFLTYFQNEAQLEKSRLLSDRFSAERPKGSFSTLEIQRTEQGDSAMYLCASSLGGNYGYTFGSGTRLTVV.

The V call is TRBV5-1, the J call TRBJ2-3; D call uncertain. V was cut by 0 bases and J by 1 base, with 12 bases left in between. The CDR3 sequence is 16 residues long. CDR1 and CDR2 from the germline V gene are SGHRS and YFSETQ. The CDR3 sequence: CASSLATTLGTDTQYF. The CDR3 nucleotides read TGCGCCAGCAGCTTGGCCACCACTCTAGGCACAGATACGCAGTATTTT.

The J gene is TRBJ2-3, the V gene TRBV7-2; TRBD2 matches 12 bases. Germline values: CDR1 SGHTA, CDR2 FQGNSA. The CDR3 has 14 residues. The J segment lost 7 bases and the V segment lost 6 bases, leaving 5 bases of the junction unmatched. DNA of the CDR3: TGTGCCAGCAGGGTACTAGCGGGGGGTAATACGCAGTATTTT. Its protein product is CASRVLAGGNTQYF.

The chain joins TRBV19 to TRBJ2-1; D is unresolved. Looked up from germline, CDR1 is LNHDA and CDR2 is SQIVND (reference sequence). V gave up 3 bases and J gave up 3 bases, with 6 bases separating them. This CDR3 has 13 residues. The CDR3 DNA reads as TGTGCCAGTAGTATGAGTATCTACAATGAGCAGTTCTTC. It translates to CASSMSIYNEQFF.

The DNA of the CDR3 is TGTGCCAGCAGCCAATTGACAGGGGGATCTGGAAACACCATATATTTT. Translating gives CASSQLTGGSGNTIYF. This chain joins TRBV4-2 and TRBJ1-3; TRBD1 matches at 9 bases. CDR3 length equals 16 residues. The trim removed 2 bases at V and 1 base at J, leaving 3 bases unmatched. In germline, CDR1 is LGHNA, CDR2 YNFKEQ.

The J gene is TRBJ2-7, the V gene TRBV30, with TRBD2 as a possible D gene (6 bases). The germline V gene encodes CDR1 GTSNPN and CDR2 SVGIG (reference sequence). This CDR3 spans 14 amino acids. The germline V and J ends were trimmed by 4 bases and 2 bases, with 15 bases remaining between them. CDR3 sequence reads: CAWKPAGFTYEQYF. CDR3 in DNA: TGTGCCTGGAAGCCGGCGGGGTTTACCTACGAGCAGTACTTC.

The CDR3 loop reads CASSLVLAETQYF. CDR3 bases: TGTGCCAGCAGCTTAGTTCTAGCCGAGACCCAGTACTTC. J is TRBJ2-5 and V is TRBV7-8, with D perhaps matching TRBD2 (5 bases). The CDR3 is 13 residues long. Deletions cut 1 base from V and 5 bases from J, with 8 bases between. Per the germline V gene, CDR1 is SGHVS and CDR2 is FQNEAQ.

The chain combines TRBV10-3 with TRBJ2-5; TRBD1 aligns across 7 bases. Germline values: CDR1 ENHRY, CDR2 SYGVKD. V lost 8 bases to trimming and J lost 7 bases; unmatched junction nucleotides: 4. This CDR3 spans 11 amino acids. The CDR3 nucleotides read TGTGCCATCGGACAGGAGCTGACCCAGTACTTC. It is translated as CAIGQELTQYF.

The CDR3: CASSLRLAGATDTQYF. The CDR3 DNA reads TGTGCCAGCAGTCTCCGACTAGCGGGAGCTACAGATACGCAGTATTTT. The J gene is TRBJ2-3, the V gene TRBV28, with TRBD2 matching over 12 bases. V was clipped by 5 bases and J by 3 bases; unmatched bases: 6. Per the germline V gene, CDR1 is MDHEN and CDR2 is SYDVKM. The CDR3 covers 16 residues. Using reference TRBV28 and TRBJ2-3 for the parts outside the CDR3, the full variable domain is DVKVTQSSRYLVKRTGEKVFLECVQDMDHENMFWYRQDPGLGLRLIYFSYDVKMKEKGDIPEGYSVSREKKERFSLILESASTNQTSMYLCASSLRLAGATDTQYFGPGTRLTVL.

The gene calls are TRBV18 and TRBJ2-3, with a weak D call TRBD2 (6 bases). CDR3 length equals 17 residues. CDR1 and CDR2 from the germline V gene are KGHSH and LQKENI. V lost 5 bases and J 4 bases, leaving 22 bases between the germline ends. CDR3 region: CASSKSAWGGMADTQYF. The CDR3 DNA is TGTGCCAGCTCAAAGTCGGCGTGGGGCGGGATGGCAGATACGCAGTATTTT.

This sequence joins TRBV7-2 and TRBJ2-7; no reliable D call. V was shortened by 2 bases and J by 5 bases, with 10 bases between the two germline ends. Per germline, CDR1 SGHTA and CDR2 FQGNSA. There are 13 residues in the CDR3. This CDR3 reads CASSLYGVDEQYF. CDR3 coding DNA: TGTGCCAGCAGCTTATATGGTGTAGACGAGCAGTACTTC.

The chain carries TRBV7-9 and TRBJ1-1, with D hard to call. The CDR3 extends over 15 amino acids. Germline V CDR1 and CDR2: SEHNR, FQNEAQ (reference sequence). V lost 1 base to trimming and J lost 0 bases, with 9 bases between them. In DNA form, the CDR3 reads TGTGCCAGCAGCTTAGATTACGGGGTGAACACTGAAGCTTTCTTT. This encodes CASSLDYGVNTEAFF. Using reference TRBV7-9 and TRBJ1-1 for the parts outside the CDR3, the full variable domain is DTGVSQNPRHKITKRGQNVTFRCDPISEHNRLYWYRQTLGQGPEFLTYFQNEAQLEKSRLLSDRFSAERPKGSFSTLEIQRTEQGDSAMYLCASSLDYGVNTEAFFGQGTRLTVV.

The rearrangement links TRBV6-1 to TRBJ2-6; D uncertain. The germline gives CDR1 MNHNS, CDR2 SASEGT. This CDR3 contains 16 residues. Between the trimmed V and J ends, which lost 2 bases and 0 bases, there was a span of 8 bases. The DNA of the CDR3 is TGTGCCAGCAGTGAATGGCACATCTCTGGGGCCAACGTCCTGACTTTC. This encodes CASSEWHISGANVLTF.

DNA for the CDR3: TGCGCCAGCAGCTCGGACAGTTTACCCTACGAGCAGTACTTC. This sequence encodes CASSSDSLPYEQYF. The V call is TRBV5-1, the J call TRBJ2-7, with D perhaps matching TRBD1 (6 bases). The CDR3 length is 14 residues. Germline-derived CDR1 and CDR2 are SGHRS and YFSETQ. V lost 3 bases to trimming and J lost 2 bases, with 12 bases between them.

The chain links TRBV30 to TRBJ1-5, with 9 bases aligning to TRBD1. After removal of 3 bases from V and 0 bases from J, the junction contained 9 bases not matched to a gene. CDR3 length: 17 amino acids. Germline CDR1 GTSNPN, CDR2 SVGIG (reference sequence). The CDR3 region has the DNA TGTGCCTGGAGCCCGGGACAGGGAAGAAATAGCAATCAGCCCCAGCATTTT. It encodes CAWSPGQGRNSNQPQHF.

The rearrangement uses TRBV5-6 and TRBJ2-1; 14 bases match TRBD2. The V gene end was trimmed by 4 bases and the J gene end by 9 bases; junction bases not matched to a gene: 9. The CDR3 extends over 16 amino acids. Germline V lookup: CDR1 SGHDT, CDR2 YYEEEE. This CDR3 reads CASSRLTSGRAVEQFF. CDR3 coding DNA: TGTGCCAGCAGCCGATTGACTAGCGGGAGGGCGGTTGAGCAGTTCTTC.

V usage is TRBV28 and J usage is TRBJ2-2, with D perhaps TRBD2 (6 bases). V lost 2 bases and J 2 bases, leaving 9 bases between the germline ends. The CDR3 is made up of 15 amino acids. The germline CDR1 and CDR2 sequences are MDHEN and SYDVKM. The chain's CDR3 is CASSLAGTNTGELFF. The CDR3 bases are TGTGCCAGCAGTTTAGCTGGGACTAACACCGGGGAGCTGTTTTTT.

This clone showed up just a few times. This chain uses TRBV28 with TRBJ2-7; TRBD1 agrees at 7 bases. The V and J ends lost 5 bases and 4 bases, in that order; junction bases with no gene match: 8. CDR1 is MDHEN and CDR2 is SYDVKM in the germline V gene. The CDR3 has 14 amino acids. The DNA for the CDR3 is TGTGCCAGCAGTAGACAGGGTTCGTGGTACGAGCAGTACTTC. It is translated as CASSRQGSWYEQYF.